This T cell receptor (beta chain) is drawn from a study of T cells expressing NK-cell markers. Per germline, CDR1 DFQATT and CDR2 SNEGSKA (reference sequence). CDR3 size: 12 residues. TCRdb re-called the 5' RACE reads and shows each CDR3 protein once, DNA omitted. Recorded for this sample: 400,000 or so distinct CDR3 sequences. The sample was blood T cells: a sorted CD56 or NKG2C T cell subset, CD4+ or CD8+ T cells, or bulk PBMC T cells (not recorded which). The receptor was derived from a woman between 50 and 59 years old in good health. J is TRBJ1-1 and V is TRBV20-1; TCRdb gives TRBD1 as the D gene, but with no DNA this cannot be confirmed. The CDR3 protein is CSARAGQGEAFF.